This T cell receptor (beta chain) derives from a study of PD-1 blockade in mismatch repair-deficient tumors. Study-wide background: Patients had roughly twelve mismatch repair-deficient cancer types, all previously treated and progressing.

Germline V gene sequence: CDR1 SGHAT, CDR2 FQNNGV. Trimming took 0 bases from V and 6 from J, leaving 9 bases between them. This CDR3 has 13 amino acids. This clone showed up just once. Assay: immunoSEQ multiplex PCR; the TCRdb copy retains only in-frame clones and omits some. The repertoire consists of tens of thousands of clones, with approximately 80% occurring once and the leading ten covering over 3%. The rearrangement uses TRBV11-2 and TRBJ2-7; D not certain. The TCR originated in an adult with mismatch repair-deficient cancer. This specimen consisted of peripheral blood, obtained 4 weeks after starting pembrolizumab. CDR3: CASSLEPAVEQYF. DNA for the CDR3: TGTGCCAGCAGCTTAGAACCAGCTGTCGAGCAGTACTTC.